What follows is one T cell receptor (beta chain) and its context. Its specificity is unknown. This CDR3 is built from 15 residues. With V trimmed by 0 bases and J by 4 bases, 5 bases remained unmatched. Germline values: CDR1 SGHVS, CDR2 FNYEAQ. One entry per CDR3 protein, called by TCRdb with MiXCR from the RT-PCR reads. The sample holds approximately 520,000 distinct CDR3 sequences, 15% to 20% seen once. This sample was included in a study of response to subunit inactivated influenza vaccine. Whole-study results and caveats: Each seasonal influenza vaccination, the authors suggested, recruits few new T cells.

The sample here was CD4+ T cells sorted from PBMCs, taken 23 months after vaccination. The clonotype originates from a man aged 45 to 75 who received an inactivated influenza vaccine. The V gene is TRBV7-6, the J gene TRBJ1-2; the match to TRBD1 covers 7 bases. CDR3 nucleotide sequence: TGTGCCAGCAGCTTAGCGCAGGGGGGCGTCTATGGCTACACCTTC. Translated, it gives CASSLAQGGVYGYTF.